The clone carrying this T cell receptor beta chain has a count of ten or more. The data are from a study of blood T cell repertoires in COVID-19. Study-wide background: From the United States, Italy and Spain came samples of acute and convalescent COVID-19.

Only in-frame clones appear in the TCRdb table, and some are missing; sequencing was by immunoSEQ multiplex PCR. In the table there are 120,000 or so clones, 80% to 90% of which are singletons. The CDR3 extends over 15 amino acids. CDR1 and CDR2 (germline): MGHRA, YSYEKL. With 0 bases removed from V and 10 bases from J, the gap between germline ends came to 17 bases. This sequence joins TRBV4-1 and TRBJ2-3, with D perhaps TRBD2 (7 bases). The sample consisted of peripheral blood. The sequence was obtained from a man older than 75 with active or convalescent COVID-19. The CDR3 protein is CASSQENGGLDAQYF. Here the CDR3 DNA reads TGCGCCAGCAGCCAAGAGAACGGGGGGCTCGATGCGCAGTATTTT.